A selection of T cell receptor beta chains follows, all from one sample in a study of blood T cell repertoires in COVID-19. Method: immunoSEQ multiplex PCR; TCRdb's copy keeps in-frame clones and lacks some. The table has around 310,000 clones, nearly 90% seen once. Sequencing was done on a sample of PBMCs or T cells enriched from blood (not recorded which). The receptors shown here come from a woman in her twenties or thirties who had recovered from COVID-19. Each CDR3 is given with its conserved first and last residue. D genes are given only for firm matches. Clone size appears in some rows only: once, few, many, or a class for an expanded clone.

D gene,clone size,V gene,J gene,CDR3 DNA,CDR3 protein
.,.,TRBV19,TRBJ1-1,TGTGCCAGTAGTGTCAGGGTTAACACTGAAGCTTTCTTT,CASSVRVNTEAFF
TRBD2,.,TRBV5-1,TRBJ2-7,TGCGCCAGCAGCTTGGGAGGGACTAGCGGCTACGAGCAGTACTTC,CASSLGGTSGYEQYF
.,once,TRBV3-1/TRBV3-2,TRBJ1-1,TGTGCCAGCAGCCACTCGACGGGGAACACTGAAGCTTTCTTT,CASSHSTGNTEAFF
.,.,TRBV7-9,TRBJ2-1,TGTGCCAGCAGCTTAATTTCTTCCGCGGGGACCTACAATGAGCAGTTCTTC,CASSLISSAGTYNEQFF
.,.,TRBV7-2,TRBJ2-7,TGTGCCAGCAGCTTAGATTTCCGACAACTTTACGAGCAGTACTTC,CASSLDFRQLYEQYF
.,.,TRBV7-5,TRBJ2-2,TGTGCCAGACTCTACCGGGACAGCGAACACCGGGGAGCTGTTTTT,CARLYRDSEHRGAVF
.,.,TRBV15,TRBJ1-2,TGTGCCACCAGCAGACAGGGGACCTATGGCTACACCTTC,CATSRQGTYGYTF
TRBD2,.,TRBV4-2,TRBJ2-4,TGTGCCAGCAGCCAAGATATGACTAGCGGCCCCCTAGCCAAAAACATTCAGTACTTC,CASSQDMTSGPLAKNIQYF
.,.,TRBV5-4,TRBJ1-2,TGTGCCAGCACCTATCAGGGGAACTATGGCTACACCTTC,CASTYQGNYGYTF
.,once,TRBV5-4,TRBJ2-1,TGTGCCAGCAGCTTGGCCTTGATAGGGGCTAGGGATGAGCAGTTCTTC,CASSLALIGARDEQFF
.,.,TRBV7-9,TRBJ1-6,TGTGCCAGCAGCTTAGATGGTGTTTACACACCCCTCCACTTT,CASSLDGVYTPLHF
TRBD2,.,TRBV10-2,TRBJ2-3,TGCGCCAGCAGCCTAGGACTAGCGGGGACCACAGATACGCAGTATTTT,CASSLGLAGTTDTQYF
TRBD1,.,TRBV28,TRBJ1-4,TGTGCCAGCTACCAAAGACAGGGTGTGGGGAAACTGTTTTTT,CASYQRQGVGKLFF
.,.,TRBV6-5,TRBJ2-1,TGTGCCAGCAGTTTTAGTGGGACTGGCCGTGAGTTCTTC,CASSFSGTGREFF
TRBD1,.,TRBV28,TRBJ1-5,TGTGCCAGCAGTTCCCCCCACAGGGGGCATCAGCCCCAGCATTTT,CASSSPHRGHQPQHF
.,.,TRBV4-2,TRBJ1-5,TGTGCCAGCAGCCAAGATTCCAGGGGCATCCGGCCCCAGCATTTT,CASSQDSRGIRPQHF
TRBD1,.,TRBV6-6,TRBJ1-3,TGTGCCAGCAGCTTGGGACAGGAGCTCTCTGGAAACACCATATATTTT,CASSLGQELSGNTIYF
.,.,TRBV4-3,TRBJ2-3,TGCGCCAGCAGCCAAGCAACGGGAGAGCCCGCAGATACGCAGTATTTT,CASSQATGEPADTQYF
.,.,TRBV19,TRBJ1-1,TGTGCCAGTAGTATACAACGGTCGAGCACTGAAGCTTTCTTT,CASSIQRSSTEAFF
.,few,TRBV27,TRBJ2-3,TGTGCCAGCAGGGGATGGAGCCAGGGGACAGATACGCAGTATTTT,CASRGWSQGTDTQYF
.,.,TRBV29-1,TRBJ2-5,TGCAGCGTTGGAGGAGACCAAGAGACCCAGTACTTC,CSVGGDQETQYF
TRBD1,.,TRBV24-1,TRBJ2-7,TGTGCCACCAGTGACCCCGGACAGGGTTCCTACGAGCAGTACTTC,CATSDPGQGSYEQYF
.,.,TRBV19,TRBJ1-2,TGTGCCAGTAGTATAAGTCAGGCGAAGACCCATGGCTACACCTTC,CASSISQAKTHGYTF
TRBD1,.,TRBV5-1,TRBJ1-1,TGCGCCAGCAGCTCTACAGGGGTGAACACTGAAGCTTTCTTT,CASSSTGVNTEAFF
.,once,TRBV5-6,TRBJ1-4,TGTGCCAGCAGCCCGCCGGGAGCTTCCCATGAAAAACTGTTTTTT,CASSPPGASHEKLFF
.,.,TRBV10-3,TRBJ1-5,TGTGCCATCAGTGAGTCCGGGGGTGGGAGTCAGCCCCAGCATTTT,CAISESGGGSQPQHF
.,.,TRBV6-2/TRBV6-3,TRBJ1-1,TGTGCCAGCAGTTACTCGGCAGCGCAGATGAACACTGAAGCTTTCTTT,CASSYSAAQMNTEAFF
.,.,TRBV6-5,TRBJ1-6,TGTGCCAGCAGTTATTTCCGGAATTCACCCCTCCACTTT,CASSYFRNSPLHF
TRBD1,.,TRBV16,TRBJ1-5,TGTGCCAGCAGCCACACCGGGACAGACAATCAGCCCCAGCATTTT,CASSHTGTDNQPQHF
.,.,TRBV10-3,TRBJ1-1,TGTGCCATCAGTAGGACAGTTCTCATGAACACTGAAGCTTTCTTT,CAISRTVLMNTEAFF
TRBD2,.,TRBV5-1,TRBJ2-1,TGCGCCAGCAGCCAAGGACTAGCGGGAGGGCCGAAGTACAATGAGCAGTTCTTC,CASSQGLAGGPKYNEQFF
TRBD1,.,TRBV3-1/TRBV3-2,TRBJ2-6,TGTGCCAGCAGCCCCAGGACAGGGGGTTTAGCTGGGGCCAACGTCCTGACTTTC,CASSPRTGGLAGANVLTF
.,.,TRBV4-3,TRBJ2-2,TGCGCCAGCAGCCAAGATCCAGGGGACACCGGGGAGCTGTTTTTT,CASSQDPGDTGELFF
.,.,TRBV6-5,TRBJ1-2,TGTGCCAGCAGACTTCAACTACAGGGCGGCTATGGCTACACCTTC,CASRLQLQGGYGYTF
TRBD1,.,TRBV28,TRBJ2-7,TGTGCCAGCAGTTTACCGGGACAGGGGGCCTACGAGCAGTACTTC,CASSLPGQGAYEQYF
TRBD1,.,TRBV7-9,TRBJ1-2,TGTGCCAGCAGCTTAATGGGACAGGGAATCGCTGGCTACACCTTC,CASSLMGQGIAGYTF
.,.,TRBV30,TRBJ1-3,TGTGCCTGGGGAGGTCGGTTTGGCACTACCGGAAACACCATATATTTT,CAWGGRFGTTGNTIYF
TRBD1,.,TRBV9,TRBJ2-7,TGTGCCAGCAGCGCCGGGACAGAAACCTACGAGCAGTACTTC,CASSAGTETYEQYF
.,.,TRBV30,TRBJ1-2,TGTGCCTGGAGTCCCGCAGTACACTATGGCTACACCTTC,CAWSPAVHYGYTF
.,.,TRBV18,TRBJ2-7,TGTGCCAGCTCACCACGACGGGACACCTACGAGCAGTACTTC,CASSPRRDTYEQYF
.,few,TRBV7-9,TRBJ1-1,TGTGCCAGCAGCCCAAGGGGTATGGACACTGAAGCTTTCTTT,CASSPRGMDTEAFF
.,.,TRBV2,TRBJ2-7,TGTGCCAGCAGAACAAGGCCCCGAGGAGAGCAGTACTTC,CASRTRPRGEQYF